The sequence of this T cell receptor beta chain was determined in a study of CD8 T cells in ankylosing spondylitis. Study-wide points: Past research had described some motif variants in reactive arthritis synovial fluid and blood. Significantly higher representation of disease-linked clones was reported for matched ankylosing spondylitis synovial fluid. Within ankylosing spondylitis blood, a TCR beta motif made up of several highly homologous variants appeared to be characteristic.

The CDR3 has 13 residues. V dropped 6 bases and J dropped 11; count of bases not matched to a gene: 9. The V gene's germline CDR1 is SNHLY and CDR2 FYNNEI. On this clonotype itself: Its matching antigen is unknown.

With molecular barcodes, quantitative 5'-RACE was used to make the TCR beta libraries. TCRdb reprocessed the 5' RACE reads with MiXCR, giving one entry per CDR3 protein. The table shows hundreds of thousands of distinct CDR3 sequences, with 12% occurring only once. The gene calls are TRBV2 and TRBJ2-5, with 10 bases lining up with TRBD2. The receptor was isolated from a male donor with ankylosing spondylitis. Sequencing used blood, either unsorted or a sorted T cell fraction (not recorded which). The CDR3 region has the DNA TGTGCCAGCAGGGGGGGGACTAGCGACCCTCAGTACTTC. Residues: CASRGGTSDPQYF.